What follows are 4 T cell receptor beta chains derived from one specimen sequenced in a study of neurological immune-mediated disorders (dated by TCRdb to about 2019). The library was generated by 5' RACE. Sequencing was carried out with an Illumina HiSeq 2500. In TCRdb, the public reads were trimmed at Q25 with fastp and aligned with MiXCR, with productive beta chains retained. One record per CDR3 amino acid sequence lists the most common genes and DNA. This sample holds under 30,000 distinct CDR3 sequences; 6.5% to 8% were observed only once. In total, the top ten clones hold under 5.5% of the sample. Sequencing used PBMCs. These receptors were collected from a woman in her thirties or forties in good health.

This clonotype was counted at least ten times. The chain has TRBV12-3 or TRBV12-4 and TRBJ1-2; D ambiguous. V lost 3 bases to trimming and J lost 0 bases, with 17 bases between them. The CDR3 is 17 residues long. The DNA of the CDR3 is TGTGCCAGCAGTTTGATTTTACTGGACGCTGCTAACTATGGCTACACCTTC. Translated, it gives CASSLILLDAANYGYTF.

This clonotype has ten or more counts. The V gene is TRBV7-9, the J gene TRBJ2-1, with D uncertain. Germline loops: CDR1 SEHNR, CDR2 FQNEAQ (reference sequence). Deletions cut 5 bases from V and 0 bases from J, with 20 bases between. This CDR3 comprises 18 residues. CDR3 nucleotides: TGTGCCAGCAGCCCGCACCCCTCCCTTCCTAGCTCCTACAATGAGCAGTTCTTC. Translated, it gives CASSPHPSLPSSYNEQFF.

This clonotype was counted a few times. The chain has TRBV7-8 and TRBJ2-2; 7 bases map to TRBD2. The CDR3 totals 17 residues. The V and J ends lost 0 bases and 0 bases, in that order; junction bases with no gene match: 4. Germline CDR1 SGHVS, CDR2 FQNEAQ. The CDR3 reads CASSLATAGANTGELFF. The CDR3 DNA is TGTGCCAGCAGCTTAGCGACCGCGGGAGCGAACACCGGGGAGCTGTTTTTT. The full variable domain, in which reference TRBV7-8 and TRBJ2-2 provide the parts outside the CDR3, is GAGVSQSPRYKVAKRGQDVALRCDPISGHVSLFWYQQALGQGPEFLTYFQNEAQLDKSGLPSDRFFAERPEGSVSTLKIQRTQQEDSAVYLCASSLATAGANTGELFFGEGSRLTVL.

This clonotype was counted at least ten times. The chain carries TRBV20-1 and TRBJ1-1; the match to TRBD1 covers 7 bases. Germline assignment: CDR1 DFQATT and CDR2 SNEGSKA (reference sequence). V was pared by 5 bases and J by 0 bases, with 3 bases of the junction left unmatched. This CDR3 comprises 13 residues. The CDR3 DNA sequence: TGCAGTGCTTCCGGGACAGTGAACACTGAAGCTTTCTTT. Translation: CSASGTVNTEAFF.